This T cell receptor (beta chain) came from a study of shared clonotypes between healthy human individuals. Study details: Researchers assigned three CD4 naive, three CD4 memory, two CD8 naive and one CD8 memory plate to each donor.

With regard to this clone: The sample carries other DNA sequences with the same CDR3.

Libraries were prepared by immunoSEQ multiplex PCR; TCRdb keeps only in-frame clonotypes and omits some of them. The sample holds roughly 2.1 million clones; about 93% are singletons and the top ten take more than 1.5%. CD45RO-negative cells were positively selected for CCR7, leaving out terminally differentiated effector memory CD45RA+ cells. Those who donated, Caucasian adults without exception, all lived in Nashville, Tennessee. Germline loops: CDR1 SEHNR, CDR2 FQNEAQ (reference sequence). V lost 0 bases, J lost 5 bases, and 16 bases lay in between. The CDR3 contains 16 residues. V usage is TRBV7-9 and J usage is TRBJ1-2; unclear D gene. This TCR was recovered from a young man in good health. Some clones in this sample may be carry-over from other donors' samples. Source material: naive CD8+ T cells from PBMCs. The CDR3 reads CASSLAREAGIYGYTF. CDR3 in DNA: TGTGCCAGCAGCTTAGCGCGAGAGGCGGGGATATATGGCTACACCTTC.